Listed here are 3 T cell receptor beta chains from one sample, sequenced in a study of cytomegalovirus exposure and HLA in healthy donors. Vbeta (60) and Jbeta (13) primers were used in the PCR. Assay: immunoSEQ multiplex PCR; the TCRdb copy retains only in-frame clones and omits some. The repertoire holds more than 95,000 clones, around 78% seen once, with 5.6% in the top ten. The sequenced sample was PBMCs. These receptors were collected from a male donor in good health and CMV-seronegative.

The chain carries TRBV7-2 and TRBJ2-3, with TRBD2 as a possible D gene (5 bases). V dropped 1 base and J dropped 3 bases, with 8 bases sitting between them. The CDR3 spans 14 residues. CDR1 and CDR2 (germline): SGHTA, FQGNSA. The CDR3 bases are TGTGCCAGCAGCTTAGGTTTAGCGACAGATACGCAGTATTTT. Its translation is CASSLGLATDTQYF.

This chain joins TRBV5-8 and TRBJ2-3, with a weak D call TRBD2 (5 bases). V lost 1 base and J 1 base, leaving 10 bases between the germline ends. Germline V CDR1 and CDR2: SGHTS, YDEGEE. There are 15 residues in the CDR3. The CDR3 nucleotides are TGTGCCAGCAGCTTGAAAACTAGGGGCACAGATACGCAGTATTTT. This sequence encodes CASSLKTRGTDTQYF.

This chain connects TRBV19 to TRBJ1-5; D is unresolved. Germline CDR1 reads LNHDA; CDR2 reads SQIVND (reference sequence). V lost 6 bases and J 1 base, leaving 16 bases between the germline ends. CDR3 length: 16 residues. CDR3 nucleotides: TGTGCCAGTAGGGCTTTTGCGAGGAGCAGCAATCAGCCCCAGCATTTT. Its translation: CASRAFARSSNQPQHF.